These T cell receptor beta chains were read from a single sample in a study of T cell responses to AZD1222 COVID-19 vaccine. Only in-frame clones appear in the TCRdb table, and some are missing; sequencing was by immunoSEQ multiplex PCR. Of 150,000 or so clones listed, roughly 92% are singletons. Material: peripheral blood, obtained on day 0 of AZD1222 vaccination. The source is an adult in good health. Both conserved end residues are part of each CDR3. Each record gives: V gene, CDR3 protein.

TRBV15	CATSRDFRDRGETQYF
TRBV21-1	CASPVRDTEAFF
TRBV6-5	CASSLGQGAYEQYF
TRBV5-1	CASSLMTSGDYEQYF
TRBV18	CASSPSSRGQAEAFF
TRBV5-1	CASSLGVYEQYF
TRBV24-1	CATPRSSRGGETQYF
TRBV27	CASSLGGGANTQYF
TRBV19	CASSIVGTRVAFF
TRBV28	CASNLGSGFGNQPQHF